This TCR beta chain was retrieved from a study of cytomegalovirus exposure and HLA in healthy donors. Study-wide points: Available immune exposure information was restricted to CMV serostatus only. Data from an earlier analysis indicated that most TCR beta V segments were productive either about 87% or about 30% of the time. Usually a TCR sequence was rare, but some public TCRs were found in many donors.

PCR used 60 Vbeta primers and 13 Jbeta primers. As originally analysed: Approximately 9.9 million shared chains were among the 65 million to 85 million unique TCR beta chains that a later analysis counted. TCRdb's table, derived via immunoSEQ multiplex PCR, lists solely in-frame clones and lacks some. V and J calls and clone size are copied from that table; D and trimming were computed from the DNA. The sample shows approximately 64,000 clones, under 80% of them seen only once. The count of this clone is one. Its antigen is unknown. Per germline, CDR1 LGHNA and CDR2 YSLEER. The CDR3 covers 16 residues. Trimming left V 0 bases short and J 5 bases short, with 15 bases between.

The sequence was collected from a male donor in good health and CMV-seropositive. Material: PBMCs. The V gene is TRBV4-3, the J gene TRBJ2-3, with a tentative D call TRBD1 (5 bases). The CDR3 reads CASSQDNWGPGDTQYF. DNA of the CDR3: TGCGCCAGCAGCCAAGATAATTGGGGCCCGGGAGATACGCAGTATTTT.